These T cell receptor beta chains were read from a single sample in a study of cytomegalovirus exposure and HLA in healthy donors. Profiling relied on immunoSEQ multiplex PCR, and the TCRdb table lists in-frame clones only, not all of them. Found here are about 77,000 clones, 78% of them singletons; the top ten hold approximately 3.4%. Source material: PBMCs. The receptors were gathered from a man in his forties in good health and CMV-seronegative. Each CDR3 is given with its conserved first and last residue. The size of a clone is reported for some rows only, either as once, few or many, or as a class for expanded clones.

CASSLGQAGDTQYF - TRBJ2-3 TRBV5-1
CASSWGQTITEAFF - TRBJ1-1 TRBV5-1
CAIIPGDGTDTQYF once TRBJ2-3 TRBV10-3
CASGPGQLNQPQHF - TRBJ1-5 TRBV12-5
CACPIRGIQYF - TRBJ2-4 TRBV30
CASSLVGGLMEPQHF - TRBJ1-5 TRBV11-2
CASSLGIGGGGTEAFF - TRBJ1-1 TRBV5-1
CASSGTGASGNTIYF - TRBJ1-3 TRBV5-1
CASSTGGGQPQHF - TRBJ1-5 TRBV6-5
CASSGQTGGEGYTF - TRBJ1-2 TRBV9
CASSRSGTGGNKGEKLFF - TRBJ1-4 TRBV5-1
CASSVDSSLTYEQYF - TRBJ2-7 TRBV9
CASSPRDGQGNQPQHF - TRBJ1-5 TRBV7-9
CASSEKGAEDTQYF - TRBJ2-3 TRBV6-1
CASSLISGGDNEQFF once TRBJ2-1 TRBV27
CASSRGLAGGYEQYF - TRBJ2-7 TRBV2
CASSLGGRLIQTQYF - TRBJ2-5 TRBV7-9
CASSLMGTGTNTEAFF - TRBJ1-1 TRBV7-2
CASGPGTVNTEAFF - TRBJ1-1 TRBV12-5
CASSLVGYRYTEAFF once TRBJ1-1 TRBV7-9
CASSAGTGHNSNQPQHF - TRBJ1-5 TRBV9
CASSVTGNNQPQHF few TRBJ1-5 TRBV19
CASSDPGPKETQYF - TRBJ2-5 TRBV25-1
CASSPQAGELFF - TRBJ2-2 TRBV7-3
CASSVGDRGYRGIAKNIQYF - TRBJ2-4 TRBV9
CASASPKGAGELFF few TRBJ2-2 TRBV7-2
CASSQDVRARSGNTIYF few TRBJ1-3 TRBV4-2